What follows describes a single T cell receptor beta chain. The sample is drawn from a study of CD8+CD57+ T cells in acquired aplastic anemia. The template used for profiling TCR beta VDJ and CDR3 was genomic DNA. TCRdb fed the reads into MiXCR, producing one record per CDR3 protein. The sample comprises 100,000 to 150,000 distinct CDR3 sequences, 48% of which are singletons, and about 2.7% rests with the top ten. The CDR3 contains 14 residues. V was shortened by 8 bases and J by 4 bases, with 15 bases between the two germline ends. CDR1 and CDR2 (germline): SNHLY, FYNNEI. This receptor was identified in a human donor in good health, serving as a control. The chain joins TRBV2 to TRBJ1-3; weak D call: TRBD1 (6 bases). The sample was sorted CD4+, CD8+, or CD8+CD57+ T cells (not recorded which) from PBMCs. The CDR3 spells CASGLQGMGNTIYF. The CDR3 bases are TGTGCCAGCGGACTACAGGGTATGGGAAACACCATATATTTT.